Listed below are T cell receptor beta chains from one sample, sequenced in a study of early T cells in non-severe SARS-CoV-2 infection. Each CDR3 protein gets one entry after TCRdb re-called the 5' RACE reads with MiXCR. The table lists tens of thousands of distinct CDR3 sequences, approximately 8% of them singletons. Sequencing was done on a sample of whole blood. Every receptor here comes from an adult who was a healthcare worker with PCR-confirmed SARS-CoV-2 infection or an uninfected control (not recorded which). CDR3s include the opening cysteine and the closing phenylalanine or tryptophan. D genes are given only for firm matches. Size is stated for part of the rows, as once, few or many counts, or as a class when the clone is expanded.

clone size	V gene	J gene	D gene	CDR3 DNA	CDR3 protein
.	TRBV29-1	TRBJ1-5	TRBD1	TGCAGCGTTCGACAGGGGGTAAACAATCAGCCCCAGCATTTT	CSVRQGVNNQPQHF
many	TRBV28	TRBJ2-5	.	TGTGCCAGCAGTTTATGGGGCAGACCGCAAGAGACCCAGTACTTC	CASSLWGRPQETQYF
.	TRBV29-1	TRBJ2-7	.	TGCAGCGTCGGCATGACCGGCAACGAGCAGTACTTC	CSVGMTGNEQYF
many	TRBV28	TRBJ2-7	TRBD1	TGTGCCAGCAGTTTATGGGGGGACAGGGGTTCCGAGCAGTACTTC	CASSLWGDRGSEQYF
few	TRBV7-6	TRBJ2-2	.	TGTGCCAGCAGCTTAACTAGTCCCACCGGGGAGCTGTTTTTT	CASSLTSPTGELFF
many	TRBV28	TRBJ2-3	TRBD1	TGTGCCAGCAAGGGGGCAACCAGGGGACAGGGCGGGGCAGATACGCAGTATTTT	CASKGATRGQGGADTQYF
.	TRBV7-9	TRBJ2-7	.	TGTGCCAGCAGCTTAGCGGGGCCCATCCACGAGCAGTACTTC	CASSLAGPIHEQYF
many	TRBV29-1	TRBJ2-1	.	TGCAGCGTTGAGGGGGGACTCTACAATGAGCAGTTCTTC	CSVEGGLYNEQFF
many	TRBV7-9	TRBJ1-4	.	TGTGCCAGCAGCTTAGGGTGGACAGTAGGGGAAAAACTGTTTTTT	CASSLGWTVGEKLFF
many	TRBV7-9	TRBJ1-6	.	TGTGCCAGCAGCTTCAGGACAGACAATTCACCCCTCCACTTT	CASSFRTDNSPLHF
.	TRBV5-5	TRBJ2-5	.	TGTGCCAGCAGCCTACAGGGTTCGGTGGAGACCCAGTACTTC	CASSLQGSVETQYF
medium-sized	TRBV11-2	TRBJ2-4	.	TGTGCCAGCAGCGCTGTCTTAGCCAAAAACATTCAGTACTTC	CASSAVLAKNIQYF
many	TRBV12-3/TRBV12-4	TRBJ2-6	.	TGTGCCAGCAGACTAGGCATGCAGGCCGACTCTGGGGCCAACGTCCTGACTTTC	CASRLGMQADSGANVLTF
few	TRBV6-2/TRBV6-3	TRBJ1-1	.	TGTGCCAGCAGACTCCTACCCCAGGGGAGAGGCACTGAAGCTTTCTTT	CASRLLPQGRGTEAFF
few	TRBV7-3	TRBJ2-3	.	TGTGCCAGCAGTCACCAGGGGGGAGATACGCAGTATTTT	CASSHQGGDTQYF
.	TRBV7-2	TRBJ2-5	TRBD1	TGTGCCAGCAGAACAGGGGGGCTCCGACAAGAGACCCAGTACTTC	CASRTGGLRQETQYF
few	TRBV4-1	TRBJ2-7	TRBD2	TGCGCCAGCAGCCAAGATTGGCGGGAGAGGACCTACGAGCAGTACTTC	CASSQDWRERTYEQYF
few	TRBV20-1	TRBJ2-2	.	TGCAGCGGGGAGAACACCGGGGAGCTGTTTTTT	CSGENTGELFF
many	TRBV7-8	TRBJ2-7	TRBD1	TGTGCCAGCAGCACCCCGACAGGGATCTACGAGCAGTACTTC	CASSTPTGIYEQYF